The sequence of this T cell receptor (beta chain) was determined in a study of response to subunit inactivated influenza vaccine. Germline V gene data show CDR1 as DFQATT and CDR2 as SNEGSKA (reference sequence). This CDR3 contains 14 residues. Trimming cost V 6 bases and J 8 bases; bases outside gene matches: 10. TCRdb fed the RT-PCR reads into MiXCR, producing one record per CDR3 protein. Of about 540,000 distinct CDR3 sequences detected, roughly 25% appear once; the ten largest clones hold 2.5% to 3%. A further study also used this sample, focusing on T cells expressing NK-cell markers. As that report states: A 5'RACE template switching approach incorporating UMIs was used to make TCR beta cDNA. Cells sorted as CD3+CD56+NKG2C+, CD3+CD56+NKG2C- and CD3+CD56-NKG2C+ T cells supplied the TCR beta repertoires. Dominant NKG2C+ clonotype frequencies of roughly 1.0-7.5% of CD8+ T cells were measured in over five donors. Leadership of the CD3+CD56-NKG2C+ fraction also belonged to these clonotypes in a handful of donors. Expanded NKG2C+ T cell clones were not confirmed as HCMV-specific.

The origin of this receptor is a man in his fifties or sixties who received an inactivated influenza vaccine. J is TRBJ1-4 and V is TRBV20-1, with 9 bases fitting TRBD1. The sequencing here drew on CD4+ T cells sorted from PBMCs, taken approximately 13 days after vaccination. Written as DNA, the CDR3 is TGCAGTGCGCAGCGCCCGGGACAGGGAGAAAAACTGTTTTTT. It encodes CSAQRPGQGEKLFF.